One sample yielded the 13 T cell receptor beta chains listed below, sequenced in a study of blood T cell repertoires in COVID-19. Assay: immunoSEQ multiplex PCR; the TCRdb copy retains only in-frame clones and omits some. The table has 360,000 or so clones, about nine tenths seen once. Material: PBMCs or T cells enriched from blood (not recorded which). Receptors originate from a woman aged 30 to 39 who had recovered from COVID-19.

The chain combines TRBV24-1 with TRBJ2-3, with 9 bases fitting TRBD1. After removal of 4 bases from V and 1 base from J, the junction contained 8 bases not matched to a gene. The germline gives CDR1 KGHDR, CDR2 SFDVKD. The CDR3 is 17 residues long. CDR3 nucleotides: TGTGCCACCAGTGAACTGGGACAGGGCAGGGGCACAGATACGCAGTATTTT. It translates to CATSELGQGRGTDTQYF.

The chain joins TRBV3-1 (or the pseudogene TRBV3-2) to TRBJ1-2, with 9 bases that match TRBD1. V lost 4 bases, J lost 3 bases, and 12 bases stayed unmatched. Looked up from germline, CDR1 is LGHDT and CDR2 is YNNKEL (reference sequence). There are 17 residues in the CDR3. The CDR3: CASSPNLGQGEYYGYTF. For the CDR3, the DNA is TGTGCCAGCAGCCCAAACTTGGGACAGGGAGAATACTATGGCTACACCTTC.

J is TRBJ2-6 and V is TRBV24-1; D is unresolved. From germline, CDR1 is KGHDR and CDR2 SFDVKD. Trimming stripped 4 bases from V and 0 bases from J, with 9 bases between. The length of the CDR3 is 16 residues. In DNA form, the CDR3 reads TGTGCCACCAGTGACCCACAGCTCTCTGGGGCCAACGTCCTGACTTTC. The encoded protein is CATSDPQLSGANVLTF.

The chain employs TRBV6-2 or TRBV6-3 and TRBJ1-2; D is possibly TRBD1 (6 bases). CDR1 and CDR2 from the germline V gene are MNHEY and SVGEGT. V was cut by 4 bases and J by 5 bases, with 8 bases left in between. CDR3 length equals 12 residues. The CDR3 DNA reads TGTGCCAGCAGTTTACAGGGTTATGGCTACACCTTC. Protein: CASSLQGYGYTF.

V and J are TRBV4-1 and TRBJ1-1, with no clear D. V was clipped by 3 bases and J by 11 bases, with 19 bases between them. The germline CDR1 and CDR2 sequences are MGHRA and YSYEKL. The CDR3 covers 14 residues. CDR3 DNA sequence: TGCGCCAGCAGCCATTCGGACTCCCGCCCTGGGGCTTTCTTT. Translation: CASSHSDSRPGAFF.

The chain is built from TRBV15 and TRBJ2-1; possibly TRBD2 for D (6 bases). The length of the CDR3 is 17 residues. Germline assignment: CDR1 LNHNV and CDR2 YYDKDF (reference sequence). Trimming took 3 bases from V and 10 from J, leaving 25 bases between them. CDR3 nucleotides: TGTGCCACCAGCAGCCCTCGCCGGGACTCGAGCGGCAAGGAGCAGTTCTTC. Translation: CATSSPRRDSSGKEQFF.

The rearrangement joins TRBV19 to TRBJ1-2; TRBD1 matches 12 bases. CDR1 and CDR2 from the germline V gene are LNHDA and SQIVND (reference sequence). V lost 9 bases and J lost 5; bases outside the gene matches: 7. The CDR3 spans 14 residues. This CDR3 reads CARNPGQGAYGYTF. The CDR3 coding sequence is TGTGCCAGGAATCCGGGACAGGGGGCTTATGGCTACACCTTC. The complete variable domain, with remaining parts taken from reference TRBV19 and TRBJ1-2, reads DGGITQSPKYLFRKEGQNVTLSCEQNLNHDAMYWYRQDPGQGLRLIYYSQIVNDFQKGDIAEGYSVSREKKESFPLTVTSAQKNPTAFYLCARNPGQGAYGYTFGSGTRLTVV.

The J gene is TRBJ2-3, the V gene TRBV2; a weak D match, TRBD2 (6 bases). Germline V lookup: CDR1 SNHLY, CDR2 FYNNEI. The CDR3 runs to 17 residues. The ends were cut back, 0 bases at V and 2 bases at J, with 15 bases in the middle. The DNA for the CDR3 is TGTGCCAGCAGTGAAGCGTATCCCGGGACTTACACAGATACGCAGTATTTT. It yields the protein CASSEAYPGTYTDTQYF.

The V call is TRBV28, the J call TRBJ2-3, with D tentatively TRBD2 (6 bases). The germline V gene encodes CDR1 MDHEN and CDR2 SYDVKM. The ends were cut back, 3 bases at V and 3 bases at J, with 16 bases in the middle. The CDR3 is 16 amino acids. CDR3 loop: CASSFSAGWRTDTQYF. CDR3 in DNA: TGTGCCAGCAGTTTCAGCGCGGGATGGAGAACAGATACGCAGTATTTT.

The chain is built from TRBV18 and TRBJ1-3; D is uncertain. The V end was cut by 0 bases, the J end by 0 bases, with 9 bases between. Germline V gene lookup returns CDR1 KGHSH and CDR2 LQKENI. This CDR3 has 16 residues. CDR3 residues: CASSPPFGGSGNTIYF. The DNA for the CDR3 is TGTGCCAGCTCACCACCTTTCGGCGGCTCTGGAAACACCATATATTTT.

V is TRBV19 and J is TRBJ1-1; a possible D gene is TRBD1 (5 bases). The CDR3 is 14 residues long. V gave up 4 bases and J gave up 5 bases, with 14 bases separating them. Germline V gives CDR1 LNHDA, CDR2 SQIVND (reference sequence). CDR3 loop: CASSNQGEGTEAFF. CDR3 sequence (DNA): TGTGCCAGTAGTAACCAGGGCGAAGGGACTGAAGCTTTCTTT.

The V call is TRBV3-1 (or the pseudogene TRBV3-2), the J call TRBJ2-4, with D unresolved. Looked up from germline, CDR1 is LGHDT and CDR2 is YNNKEL (reference sequence). This CDR3 has 14 amino acids. V shed 4 bases and J shed 1 base, with 8 bases lying between them. CDR3 sequence reads: CASSRWQAKNIQYF. The CDR3 coding sequence is TGTGCCAGCAGCCGTTGGCAGGCCAAAAACATTCAGTACTTC.

The chain couples TRBV5-6 to TRBJ1-4; D not certain. This CDR3 region has 14 residues. Trimming pared 4 bases from V and 8 bases from J, leaving 15 bases between. Germline V gives CDR1 SGHDT, CDR2 YYEEEE. In DNA form, the CDR3 reads TGTGCCAGCAGCGTCCGGGTTTTCGGCGAAAAACTGTTTTTT. Translated: CASSVRVFGEKLFF.